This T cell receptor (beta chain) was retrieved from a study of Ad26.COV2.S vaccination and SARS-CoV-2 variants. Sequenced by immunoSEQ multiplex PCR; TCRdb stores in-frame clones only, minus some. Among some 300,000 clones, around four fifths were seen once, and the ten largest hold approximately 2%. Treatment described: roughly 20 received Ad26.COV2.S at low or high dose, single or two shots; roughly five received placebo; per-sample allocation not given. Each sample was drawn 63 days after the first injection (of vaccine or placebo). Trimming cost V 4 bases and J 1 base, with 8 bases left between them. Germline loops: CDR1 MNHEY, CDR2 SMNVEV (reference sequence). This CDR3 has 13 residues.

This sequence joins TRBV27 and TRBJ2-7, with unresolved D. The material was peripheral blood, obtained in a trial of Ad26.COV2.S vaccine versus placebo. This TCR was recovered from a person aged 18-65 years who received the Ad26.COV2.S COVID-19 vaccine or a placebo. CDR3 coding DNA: TGTGCCAGCAGTTCATACCCTTCCTACGAGCAGTACTTC. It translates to CASSSYPSYEQYF.